This section outlines one TCR beta chain sequence together with its context. The antigen remains undetermined. Germline V gives CDR1 KGHSH, CDR2 LQKENI. The V and J ends lost 1 base and 6 bases respectively, with 23 bases between them. The CDR3 has 18 amino acids. This specimen comes from a study of T cell repertoires in cytomegalovirus infection. Study details: Matching HLA type, along with CMV infection, was indicated by public TCR beta signatures. Findings of the study overall: Cumulative public TCR beta family frequency identified CMV carriers with the relevant HLA.

TCRdb used MiXCR to reprocess the reads, holding one entry per CDR3 protein. The repertoire consists of hundreds of thousands of distinct CDR3 sequences, with roughly a third occurring once and the leading ten covering 2.8%. V usage is TRBV18 and J usage is TRBJ2-3; D not certain. The sequenced sample was PBMCs. This TCR was recovered from a human donor in good health (CMV status not recorded). Some clones in this sample may be carry-over from other donors' samples. This CDR3 reads CASSPLWSAGRSGDTQYF. As DNA, the CDR3 is TGTGCCAGCTCACCACTTTGGAGTGCAGGCCGATCCGGGGATACGCAGTATTTT.